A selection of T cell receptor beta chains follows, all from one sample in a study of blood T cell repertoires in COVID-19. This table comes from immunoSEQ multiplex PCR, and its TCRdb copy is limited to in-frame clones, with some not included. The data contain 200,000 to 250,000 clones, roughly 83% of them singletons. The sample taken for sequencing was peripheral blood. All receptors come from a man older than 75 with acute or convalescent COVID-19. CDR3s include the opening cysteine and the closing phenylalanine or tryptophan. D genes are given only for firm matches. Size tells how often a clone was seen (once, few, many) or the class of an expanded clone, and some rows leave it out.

TGTGCCACCAGTCCAACAACCGGGACAGGGGACGGCTACACCTTC	CATSPTTGTGDGYTF	TRBV24-1	-	TRBJ1-2	TRBD1
TGTGCCAGCAGCCCGAGGAGACAGGGGGTTAGGTCCGGGGCCAACGTCCTGACTTTC	CASSPRRQGVRSGANVLTF	TRBV7-9	once	TRBJ2-6	TRBD1
TGTGCCAGCAGCCTCCGACAGGGGGTGTCAGGGGAGACCCAGTACTTC	CASSLRQGVSGETQYF	TRBV7-8	-	TRBJ2-5	TRBD1
TGTGCCAGCTCACCAACTCTCACGGGGACAGGGAAGGGCGAGCAGTACTTC	CASSPTLTGTGKGEQYF	TRBV18	-	TRBJ2-7	TRBD1
TGTGCCAGCAGCTATGGGACTAGCGGGCGCAAGAGTGGCGAGCAGTACTTC	CASSYGTSGRKSGEQYF	TRBV5-4	-	TRBJ2-7	TRBD2
TGTGCCAGCAGTGAATATTACAGGGCGGAATTTGATACGCAGTATTTT	CASSEYYRAEFDTQYF	TRBV6-1	-	TRBJ2-3	-
TGTGCCAGTAGTACCGGCGCGGGGGGCACAGATACGCAGTATTTT	CASSTGAGGTDTQYF	TRBV19	few	TRBJ2-3	TRBD2
TGCGCCAGCAGCTCCCCTCCCGGGACAGGGGTTGCGTCCGGGGAGCTGTTTTTT	CASSSPPGTGVASGELFF	TRBV5-1	-	TRBJ2-2	TRBD1
TGTGCCAGCACCTCCGTGGGGGCAGGCAGGAAGTTCTTC	CASTSVGAGRKFF	TRBV6-5	-	TRBJ2-1	-
TGCAGGGAAAAGGACTGTCAACTGTTTTTT	CREKDCQLFF	TRBV20-1	-	TRBJ1-4	-
TGTGCCAGCAGCCGTCAGGGGGCGACTGGCGAGCAGTACTTC	CASSRQGATGEQYF	TRBV7-2	-	TRBJ2-7	TRBD1
TGTGCCAGCTCACCACGGGGTGGAGGGGCGAGCTCCTACGAGCAGTACTTC	CASSPRGGGASSYEQYF	TRBV18	few	TRBJ2-7	-
TGTGCCAGCAGCCAGAGCTTTTCGGCAGGGGAAGATACGCAGTATTTT	CASSQSFSAGEDTQYF	TRBV3-1/TRBV3-2	-	TRBJ2-3	-
TGTGCCAGTAGTAATTTGGCCAGAATCTCTGGAAACACCATATATTTT	CASSNLARISGNTIYF	TRBV19	few	TRBJ1-3	-
TGCGCCAGCAGTTCCGGACTAGCGGGGCTAAGGACAGATACGCAGTATTTT	CASSSGLAGLRTDTQYF	TRBV5-1	-	TRBJ2-3	TRBD2
TGCGCCAGCAGCTTGGTGGGGCCCAAGTACGGAAACACCATATATTTT	CASSLVGPKYGNTIYF	TRBV5-1	-	TRBJ1-3	-
TGCGCCAGCAGCCAAGGGCAGACAGGGCTTGAGACCCAGTACTTC	CASSQGQTGLETQYF	TRBV4-1	few	TRBJ2-5	TRBD1
TGCAGCGTAGGGGTGGGGAACATTCAGTACTTC	CSVGVGNIQYF	TRBV20-1	-	TRBJ2-4	-
TGTGCCAGCAGCCAGTACAGTTCAACTAATGAAAAACTGTTTTTT	CASSQYSSTNEKLFF	TRBV3-1/TRBV3-2	few	TRBJ1-4	-
TGTGCCAGCAGTGGGGGAAGACGGGAGCGCGCAGATACGCAGTATTTT	CASSGGRRERADTQYF	TRBV6-1	once	TRBJ2-3	-
TGCAGCGTTGCCAGTCCCACCCGCTCCTACGAGCAGTACTTC	CSVASPTRSYEQYF	TRBV29-1	-	TRBJ2-7	-
TGTGCCAGTAGTATCCTCCCCCGGACAGCGGTGATTTATGGCTACACCTTC	CASSILPRTAVIYGYTF	TRBV19	-	TRBJ1-2	-
TGCGCCAGCAGCTTGAGGGGGCAAAACGAGCAGTACTTC	CASSLRGQNEQYF	TRBV5-1	-	TRBJ2-7	TRBD1
TGTGCTAGTGGTTTGGCCGCAGGGGGGATGCCCCAGCATTTT	CASGLAAGGMPQHF	TRBV12-5	-	TRBJ1-5	TRBD1
TGCGCCAGCAGTGAGAAGAGGGGCACAGATACGCAGTATTTT	CASSEKRGTDTQYF	TRBV10-2	-	TRBJ2-3	-
TGTGCCAGCAGTGAAAGGACTAGCGGGGGTGGTACCGGGGAGCTGTTTTTT	CASSERTSGGGTGELFF	TRBV6-1	-	TRBJ2-2	TRBD2
TGTGCTAGTGGTTTGGTATCGGGCGGGCCCCACGTGGAGCAGTTCTTC	CASGLVSGGPHVEQFF	TRBV12-5	-	TRBJ2-1	-
TGTGCCAGTAGCCTCAGGGGGCGCATGAACACTGAAGCTTTCTTT	CASSLRGRMNTEAFF	TRBV19	once	TRBJ1-1	TRBD1
TGTGCCAGCAGTTACTCGACAGGGGAAAATTCACCCCTCCACTTT	CASSYSTGENSPLHF	TRBV6-5	-	TRBJ1-6	TRBD1
TGCGCCAGCAGCTTGGCGGGGAACCCCTCTGGAAACACCATATATTTT	CASSLAGNPSGNTIYF	TRBV5-1	-	TRBJ1-3	-
TGTGCCAGCAGCAGACAGGACTATGGCTACACCTTC	CASSRQDYGYTF	TRBV7-9	once	TRBJ1-2	-
TGTGCCAGCAGCTCAACAGGGGCGAGAAATCAGCCCCAGCATTTT	CASSSTGARNQPQHF	TRBV7-2	-	TRBJ1-5	TRBD1
TGTGCCAGTCTGCGGCCCCAGTCCACCGAGCAGTACTTC	CASLRPQSTEQYF	TRBV28	-	TRBJ2-7	-
TGTGCCAGCCGACTAGCGGGGCCCCAGGAGACCCAGTACTTC	CASRLAGPQETQYF	TRBV28	-	TRBJ2-5	TRBD2
TGTGCCAGCAGCCTACAGGGAAGATCTCCTACGAGGCAGTACTTC	CASSLQGRSPTRQYF	TRBV6-5	-	TRBJ2-7	-
TGTGCCAGCAGCCAAGTCAGGGGCACTGAAGCTTTCTTT	CASSQVRGTEAFF	TRBV3-1/TRBV3-2	-	TRBJ1-1	-
TGTGCTAGTGGTTTCGTGGACAGGAACTATGGCTACACCTTC	CASGFVDRNYGYTF	TRBV12-5	-	TRBJ1-2	TRBD1